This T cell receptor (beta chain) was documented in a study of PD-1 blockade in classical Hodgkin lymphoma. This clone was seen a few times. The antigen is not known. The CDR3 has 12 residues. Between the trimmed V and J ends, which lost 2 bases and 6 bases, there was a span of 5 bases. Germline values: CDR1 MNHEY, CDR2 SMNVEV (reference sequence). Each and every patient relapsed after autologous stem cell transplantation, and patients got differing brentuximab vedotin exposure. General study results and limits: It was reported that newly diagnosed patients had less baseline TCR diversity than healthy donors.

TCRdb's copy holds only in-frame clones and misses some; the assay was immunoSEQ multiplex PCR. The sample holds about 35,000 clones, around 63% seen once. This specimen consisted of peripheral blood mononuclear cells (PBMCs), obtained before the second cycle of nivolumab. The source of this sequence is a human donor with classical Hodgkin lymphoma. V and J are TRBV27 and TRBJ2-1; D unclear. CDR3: CASSLNSNEQFF. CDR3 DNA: TGTGCCAGCAGTTTAAATTCCAATGAGCAGTTCTTC.